A selection of T cell receptor beta chains follows, all from one sample in a study of long-term antiretroviral therapy in people with HIV. Libraries were prepared by immunoSEQ multiplex PCR; TCRdb keeps only in-frame clonotypes and omits some of them. The table shows approximately 17,000 clones, with roughly 80% occurring only once. The starting material was unsorted PBMCs, obtained 0.6 years after starting antiretroviral therapy. The receptors were gathered from a woman under 30 with HIV. Each CDR3 is given with its conserved first and last residue. The order of the fields is V gene, D gene, clone size, J gene, CDR3 protein, CDR3 DNA. D genes are given only for firm matches. Expanded clones are given a class, and other clones once, few, many or no size at all.

v_gene: TRBV5-8
d_gene: NA
abundance: few
j_gene: TRBJ1-2
CDR3aa: CASSLDRPGYTF
CDR3nt: TGTGCCAGCAGCCTGGACCGACCAGGCTACACCTTC

v_gene: TRBV6-4
d_gene: NA
abundance: NA
j_gene: TRBJ1-2
CDR3aa: CASSPTGQFSLGYGYTF
CDR3nt: TGTGCCAGCAGTCCCACTGGACAGTTCTCATTAGGCTATGGCTACACCTTC

v_gene: TRBV19
d_gene: TRBD2
abundance: NA
j_gene: TRBJ2-7
CDR3aa: CASSMGRGFNSYEQYF
CDR3nt: TGTGCCAGTAGTATGGGGAGGGGATTTAACTCCTACGAGCAGTACTTC

v_gene: TRBV10-3
d_gene: NA
abundance: NA
j_gene: TRBJ2-1
CDR3aa: CAIRGNEQFF
CDR3nt: TGTGCCATCAGGGGGAATGAGCAGTTCTTC

v_gene: TRBV9
d_gene: NA
abundance: NA
j_gene: TRBJ1-1
CDR3aa: CASSVAGNTEAFF
CDR3nt: TGTGCCAGCAGCGTAGCCGGGAACACTGAAGCTTTCTTT

v_gene: TRBV9
d_gene: NA
abundance: NA
j_gene: TRBJ1-4
CDR3aa: CASSGGLYPEKLFF
CDR3nt: TGTGCCAGCAGCGGGGGACTTTATCCCGAAAAACTGTTTTTT

v_gene: TRBV29-1
d_gene: NA
abundance: NA
j_gene: TRBJ2-2
CDR3aa: CSVDLAGNTGELFF
CDR3nt: TGCAGCGTTGATCTAGCCGGGAACACCGGGGAGCTGTTTTTT

v_gene: TRBV28
d_gene: TRBD1
abundance: NA
j_gene: TRBJ1-1
CDR3aa: CASRRTGSLPEAFF
CDR3nt: TGTGCCAGCAGGAGGACAGGTTCTCTTCCTGAAGCTTTCTTT

v_gene: TRBV6-1
d_gene: NA
abundance: once
j_gene: TRBJ1-4
CDR3aa: CASTPGENEKLFF
CDR3nt: TGTGCCAGCACCCCTGGTGAGAATGAAAAACTGTTTTTT

v_gene: TRBV5-4
d_gene: NA
abundance: NA
j_gene: TRBJ2-1
CDR3aa: CASSLASENEQFF
CDR3nt: TGTGCCAGCAGCTTGGCGTCGGAGAATGAGCAGTTCTTC

v_gene: TRBV28
d_gene: NA
abundance: NA
j_gene: TRBJ1-1
CDR3aa: CALGGGLNTEAFF
CDR3nt: TGTGCCCTTGGGGGGGGCCTGAACACTGAAGCTTTCTTT

v_gene: TRBV28
d_gene: TRBD1
abundance: NA
j_gene: TRBJ1-5
CDR3aa: CASSLNRGLQPQHF
CDR3nt: TGTGCCAGCAGTTTGAACAGGGGACTTCAGCCCCAGCATTTT

v_gene: TRBV6-5
d_gene: TRBD1
abundance: NA
j_gene: TRBJ2-7
CDR3aa: CASSSLDREYEQYF
CDR3nt: TGTGCCAGCAGTTCCTTGGACAGGGAGTACGAGCAGTACTTC

v_gene: TRBV7-3
d_gene: NA
abundance: NA
j_gene: TRBJ2-2
CDR3aa: CASSLRGPNTGELFF
CDR3nt: TGTGCCAGCAGCTTAAGGGGCCCCAACACCGGGGAGCTGTTTTTT

v_gene: TRBV4-3
d_gene: NA
abundance: NA
j_gene: TRBJ2-7
CDR3aa: CASSQELRVVSYEQYF
CDR3nt: TGCGCCAGCAGCCAGGAACTCAGGGTAGTATCCTACGAGCAGTACTTC

v_gene: TRBV27
d_gene: NA
abundance: NA
j_gene: TRBJ1-6
CDR3aa: CASSLPYVHSPLHF
CDR3nt: TGTGCCAGCAGTTTACCGTACGTCCATTCACCCCTCCACTTT

v_gene: TRBV9
d_gene: NA
abundance: NA
j_gene: TRBJ2-5
CDR3aa: CASSGLGSGQETQYF
CDR3nt: TGTGCCAGCAGCGGTCTAGGTTCGGGGCAAGAGACCCAGTACTTC

v_gene: TRBV5-1
d_gene: TRBD1
abundance: once
j_gene: TRBJ2-1
CDR3aa: CASSLDGTGGYNEQFF
CDR3nt: TGCGCCAGCAGCTTGGACGGGACAGGGGGGTACAATGAGCAGTTCTTC

v_gene: TRBV25-1
d_gene: NA
abundance: NA
j_gene: TRBJ1-2
CDR3aa: CASRPGPGYGYTF
CDR3nt: TGTGCCAGCAGACCCGGGCCGGGCTATGGCTACACCTTC

v_gene: TRBV29-1
d_gene: TRBD1
abundance: NA
j_gene: TRBJ2-3
CDR3aa: CSVESRDRSADTQYF
CDR3nt: TGCAGCGTTGAATCCAGGGACAGAAGCGCAGATACGCAGTATTTT

v_gene: TRBV7-9
d_gene: TRBD2
abundance: NA
j_gene: TRBJ2-1
CDR3aa: CASSWGGNEQFF
CDR3nt: TGTGCCAGCAGCTGGGGGGGAAATGAGCAGTTCTTC

v_gene: TRBV7-6
d_gene: NA
abundance: once
j_gene: TRBJ1-1
CDR3aa: CASSLGVGGPSTEAFF
CDR3nt: TGTGCCAGCAGCTTAGGGGTTGGGGGGCCGAGTACTGAAGCTTTCTTT

v_gene: TRBV9
d_gene: TRBD1
abundance: NA
j_gene: TRBJ1-1
CDR3aa: CASSDGTGNTEAFF
CDR3nt: TGTGCCAGCAGCGATGGGACAGGGAACACTGAAGCTTTCTTT

v_gene: TRBV11-2
d_gene: NA
abundance: NA
j_gene: TRBJ2-5
CDR3aa: CASSSPGRGRETQYF
CDR3nt: TGTGCCAGCAGCTCCCCCGGAAGGGGTAGGGAGACCCAGTACTTC

v_gene: TRBV9
d_gene: TRBD2
abundance: NA
j_gene: TRBJ2-7
CDR3aa: CASSPTVGGTYEQYF
CDR3nt: TGTGCCAGCAGCCCAACAGTGGGGGGGACCTACGAGCAGTACTTC

v_gene: TRBV27
d_gene: NA
abundance: NA
j_gene: TRBJ1-1
CDR3aa: CASSFLDLNTEAFF
CDR3nt: TGTGCCAGCAGTTTCCTGGACCTGAACACTGAAGCTTTCTTT

v_gene: TRBV28
d_gene: NA
abundance: NA
j_gene: TRBJ2-1
CDR3aa: CASSFGDEQFF
CDR3nt: TGTGCCAGCAGTTTCGGGGATGAGCAGTTCTTC

v_gene: TRBV4-3
d_gene: NA
abundance: NA
j_gene: TRBJ1-1
CDR3aa: CASSQAGARNTEAFF
CDR3nt: TGCGCCAGCAGCCAAGCCGGGGCGAGGAATACTGAAGCTTTCTTT

v_gene: TRBV9
d_gene: TRBD1
abundance: NA
j_gene: TRBJ2-4
CDR3aa: CASSGGQGATGNIQYF
CDR3nt: TGTGCCAGCAGCGGGGGACAGGGAGCGACGGGAAACATTCAGTACTTC

v_gene: TRBV18
d_gene: TRBD2
abundance: NA
j_gene: TRBJ2-3
CDR3aa: CASSPLAGIPTSTDTQYF
CDR3nt: TGTGCCAGCTCACCACTAGCGGGCATACCTACTAGCACAGATACGCAGTATTTT

v_gene: TRBV29-1
d_gene: NA
abundance: few
j_gene: TRBJ2-6
CDR3aa: CSVKKPGANVLTF
CDR3nt: TGCAGCGTTAAAAAGCCTGGGGCCAACGTCCTGACTTTC

v_gene: TRBV28
d_gene: NA
abundance: NA
j_gene: TRBJ1-4
CDR3aa: CASSPFEKLFF
CDR3nt: TGTGCCAGCAGTCCTTTCGAAAAACTGTTTTTT

v_gene: TRBV9
d_gene: TRBD2
abundance: NA
j_gene: TRBJ2-1
CDR3aa: CASSAMGLAVYNEQFF
CDR3nt: TGTGCCAGCAGCGCCATGGGACTAGCGGTGTACAATGAGCAGTTCTTC

v_gene: TRBV5-1
d_gene: NA
abundance: NA
j_gene: TRBJ2-7
CDR3aa: CASSLVGDAYEQYF
CDR3nt: TGCGCCAGCAGCTTGGTTGGGGATGCCTACGAGCAGTACTTC

v_gene: TRBV18
d_gene: NA
abundance: NA
j_gene: TRBJ1-1
CDR3aa: CASSYGGRDTEAFF
CDR3nt: TGTGCCAGCTCATACGGGGGGCGCGACACTGAAGCTTTCTTT

v_gene: TRBV7-3
d_gene: NA
abundance: NA
j_gene: TRBJ2-7
CDR3aa: CASSLSGMAGTHEQYF
CDR3nt: TGTGCCAGCAGCTTATCGGGTATGGCGGGAACCCACGAGCAGTACTTC

v_gene: TRBV6-5
d_gene: TRBD1
abundance: NA
j_gene: TRBJ1-3
CDR3aa: CASGRGRNTIYF
CDR3nt: TGTGCCAGCGGCAGGGGGCGGAACACCATATATTTT

v_gene: TRBV19
d_gene: TRBD1
abundance: NA
j_gene: TRBJ1-5
CDR3aa: CASSISPTGASNQPQHF
CDR3nt: TGTGCCAGTAGTATTTCTCCGACAGGGGCTAGCAATCAGCCCCAGCATTTT

v_gene: TRBV5-1
d_gene: TRBD2
abundance: NA
j_gene: TRBJ2-1
CDR3aa: CASSPWTRDEQFF
CDR3nt: TGCGCCAGCAGCCCCTGGACTAGGGATGAGCAGTTCTTC

v_gene: TRBV5-1
d_gene: NA
abundance: NA
j_gene: TRBJ2-3
CDR3aa: CASSLGTADTQYF
CDR3nt: TGCGCCAGCAGCTTGGGGACAGCAGATACGCAGTATTTT

v_gene: TRBV27
d_gene: TRBD2
abundance: NA
j_gene: TRBJ2-3
CDR3aa: CASSPGTSGSTDTQYF
CDR3nt: TGTGCCAGCAGTCCCGGGACTAGCGGGAGCACAGATACGCAGTATTTT

v_gene: TRBV21-1
d_gene: NA
abundance: NA
j_gene: TRBJ1-5
CDR3aa: CASSEDRGNQPQHF
CDR3nt: TGTGCCAGCAGTGAAGACAGGGGAAATCAGCCCCAGCATTTT

v_gene: TRBV7-9
d_gene: NA
abundance: NA
j_gene: TRBJ2-7
CDR3aa: CASSSPRVPEQYF
CDR3nt: TGTGCCAGCAGCTCCCCACGGGTACCCGAGCAGTACTTC

v_gene: TRBV7-6
d_gene: NA
abundance: few
j_gene: TRBJ2-3
CDR3aa: CASSLATGEAADTQYF
CDR3nt: TGTGCCAGCAGCTTAGCAACGGGGGAGGCGGCAGATACGCAGTATTTT

v_gene: TRBV4-1
d_gene: NA
abundance: few
j_gene: TRBJ2-1
CDR3aa: CASSQDQRPPFNEQFF
CDR3nt: TGCGCCAGCAGCCAAGATCAGAGACCACCATTCAATGAGCAGTTCTTC

v_gene: TRBV6-5
d_gene: NA
abundance: few
j_gene: TRBJ2-1
CDR3aa: CASSYGGNEQFF
CDR3nt: TGTGCCAGCAGTTACGGGGGCAATGAGCAGTTCTTC

v_gene: TRBV4-3
d_gene: TRBD2
abundance: NA
j_gene: TRBJ2-7
CDR3aa: CASSPQRGAGEQYF
CDR3nt: TGCGCCAGCAGCCCCCAGCGGGGGGCGGGAGAGCAGTACTTC

v_gene: TRBV11-2
d_gene: TRBD1
abundance: NA
j_gene: TRBJ2-1
CDR3aa: CASSLDGGQGNEQFF
CDR3nt: TGTGCCAGCAGCTTAGATGGGGGACAGGGAAATGAGCAGTTCTTC